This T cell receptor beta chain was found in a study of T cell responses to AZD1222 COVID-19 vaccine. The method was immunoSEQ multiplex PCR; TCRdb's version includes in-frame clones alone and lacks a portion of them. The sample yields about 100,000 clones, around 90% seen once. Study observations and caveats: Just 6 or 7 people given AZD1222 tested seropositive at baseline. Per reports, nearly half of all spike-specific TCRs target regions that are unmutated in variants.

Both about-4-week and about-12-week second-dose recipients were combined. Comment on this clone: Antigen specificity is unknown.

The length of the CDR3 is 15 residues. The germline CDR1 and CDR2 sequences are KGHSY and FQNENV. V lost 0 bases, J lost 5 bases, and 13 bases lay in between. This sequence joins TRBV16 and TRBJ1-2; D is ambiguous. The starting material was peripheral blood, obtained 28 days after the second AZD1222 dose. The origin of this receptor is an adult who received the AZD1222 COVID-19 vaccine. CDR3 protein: CASSQSTLSIYGYTF. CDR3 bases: TGTGCCAGCAGCCAATCCACCCTCTCGATTTATGGCTACACCTTC.